This TCR beta chain was sequenced for a study of post-analysis software for immune sequencing data. Whole-study findings and limits: Relative to controls, patients had a handful of TRBV segments at higher frequency, with TRBV5-6, TRBV5-1 and TRBV20-1 among these. Samples prepared in the same batch strongly co-clustered by F measure.

Unique molecular identifiers featured in each of the TCR beta cDNA libraries. TCRdb recomputed calls from the PCR reads with MiXCR, one row per CDR3 protein. Seen here are about 820,000 distinct CDR3 sequences, about 57% observed once, and the top ten hold approximately 4.3%. On this clonotype: Its specificity is unknown.

Trimming shortened V by 3 bases and J by 5 bases, and 10 bases separated the two germline ends. This CDR3 is 13 amino acids long. Germline CDR1 and CDR2: MNHEY and SMNVEV (reference sequence). Sequencing was performed on blood. This sequence was found in a girl aged 10 to 17 with multiple sclerosis. The chain employs TRBV27 and TRBJ2-5; D is unclear. The CDR3 coding sequence is TGTGCCAGCAGTTTCCGACCGAGGGAGACCCAGTACTTC. This translates into CASSFRPRETQYF.